The T cell receptor beta chain described here comes from a study of blood T cell repertoires in COVID-19. The overall study: The United States, Italy and Spain were the sources of the acute and convalescent COVID-19 samples. From T cells, B-cell-depleted T cells, or PBMCs came the material, which was cDNA or gDNA.

In the study's own analysis: Reference gene primer amplification yielded estimated nucleated cell counts. Here immunoSEQ multiplex PCR was the method, and the copy in TCRdb shows in-frame clones only, minus some. V and J calls and clone size are as listed in that table; D and trimming were resolved from the DNA. The sample yields about 140,000 clones, 88% seen once. V shed 4 bases and J 0 bases; nucleotides not matched to a gene: 4. CDR1 is MRHNA, CDR2 SNTAGT, per germline. There are 15 residues in the CDR3. The receptor's source is a man aged 45 to 65 with active or convalescent COVID-19. Sequencing was done on a sample of peripheral blood. The chain recombines TRBV6-4 with TRBJ2-7; 9 nucleotides match TRBD1. CDR3 residues: CASSAGTGSSYEQYF. The CDR3 DNA is TGTGCCAGCAGTGCCGGGACAGGGTCCTCCTACGAGCAGTACTTC.